This T cell receptor beta chain was documented in a study of molecular identifiers for immune sequencing clone quantification. The study, taken as a whole, reports: Clones of above 20 RNA copies carried over 98% of effector molecules; in naive cells they carried under 1%.

TCRdb reprocessed the PCR reads with MiXCR, giving one entry per CDR3 protein. Here the sample spans 300,000 to 350,000 distinct CDR3 sequences, over 20% being singletons. Libraries for naive CD8 T cells, which were made from roughly 21,000 to 960,000 sorted cells, drew on 10%, 30% or 50% of the RNA. This clonotype was seen a handful of times. Its antigen is as yet unknown. V lost 5 bases and J lost 1; bases outside the gene matches: 10. The germline V gene has CDR1 SEHNR and CDR2 FQNEAQ (reference sequence). CDR3 size: 18 residues. Specimen: naive CD8+ T cells from blood, with Jurkat cell RNA spiked in. Sample subset: FACS-sorted CD8+CD4-CCR7+CD45RA+ naive T cells. The clonotype originates from a human donor in good health. Some libraries in this study had Jurkat cell RNA spiked in. This chain links TRBV7-9 with TRBJ2-4; TRBD2 matches at 11 bases. This CDR3 is CASSPLAGGLRAKNIQYF. The DNA for the CDR3 is TGTGCCAGCAGCCCGCTAGCGGGGGGCCTCCGGGCCAAAAACATTCAGTACTTC. Filled out from reference TRBV7-9 and TRBJ2-4, the complete variable domain reads DTGVSQNPRHKITKRGQNVTFRCDPISEHNRLYWYRQTLGQGPEFLTYFQNEAQLEKSRLLSDRFSAERPKGSFSTLEIQRTEQGDSAMYLCASSPLAGGLRAKNIQYFGAGTRLSVL.